This T cell receptor beta chain was recorded in a study of shared clonotypes between healthy human individuals. CD4+ cells underwent separation, giving CD45RA+ naive and CD45RA-negative memory subsets. The table came from immunoSEQ multiplex PCR; TCRdb's copy has only in-frame clones and leaves some out. The sample lists roughly 2.6 million clones, roughly nine tenths occurring once. The germline CDR1 and CDR2 sequences are MGHRA and YSYEKL. V was clipped by 0 bases and J by 2 bases, with 6 bases between them. This CDR3 has 14 residues. Material: naive CD4+ T cells sorted from blood. Subset of the sample: CD45RA+ positively selected. The chain combines TRBV4-1 with TRBJ2-3; D gene unclear. The receptor was isolated from a man aged 18 to 30 in good health. Here the CDR3 reads CASSQEASTDTQYF. Written as DNA, the CDR3 is TGCGCCAGCAGCCAAGAGGCCTCCACAGATACGCAGTATTTT.